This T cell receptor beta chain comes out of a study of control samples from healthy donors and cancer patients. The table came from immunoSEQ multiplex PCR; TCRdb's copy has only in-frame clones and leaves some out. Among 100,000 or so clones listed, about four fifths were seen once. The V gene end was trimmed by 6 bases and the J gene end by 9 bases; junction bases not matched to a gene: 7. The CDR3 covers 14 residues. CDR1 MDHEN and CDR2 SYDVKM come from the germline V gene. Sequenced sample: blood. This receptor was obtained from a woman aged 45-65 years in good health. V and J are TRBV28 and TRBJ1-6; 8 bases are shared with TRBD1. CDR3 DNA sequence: TGTGCCAGCAGCGCCGACAGGGGAGCTTCACCCCTCCACTTT. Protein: CASSADRGASPLHF.